This is a list of T cell receptor beta chains from one sample in a study of Ad26.COV2.S vaccination and SARS-CoV-2 variants. Clones were read by immunoSEQ multiplex PCR, and TCRdb kept only the in-frame ones, dropping some. This repertoire shows roughly 380,000 clones, around 86% found once; its top ten account for around 3.5%. This material consisted of peripheral blood, taken in a trial of Ad26.COV2.S vaccine versus placebo. The receptor source for this set is a person between 18 and 65 years old who received the Ad26.COV2.S COVID-19 vaccine or a placebo. Both conserved end residues are part of each CDR3. A D gene is named only where the DNA matches it firmly. Size tells how often a clone was seen (once, few, many) or the class of an expanded clone, and some rows leave it out.

>NA|15|TRBD2|TRBJ2-5|TRBV30
TGTGCCTGGAGTGTCTGGGCTAGCGGCCAAGAGACCCAGTACTTC
CAWSVWASGQETQYF
>NA|12|NA|TRBJ1-1|TRBV12-3/TRBV12-4
TGTGCCAGCAGTTTTATTGGTTTTGAAGCTTTCTTT
CASSFIGFEAFF
>NA|17|TRBD2|TRBJ2-2|TRBV10-3
TGTGCCATCAGGACGGGACTAGCGGGAGAGAACACCGGGGAGCTGTTTTTT
CAIRTGLAGENTGELFF
>NA|16|NA|TRBJ1-4|TRBV3-1/TRBV3-2
TGTGCCAGCAGCCAGGACAGACCTGCAACTAATGAAAAACTGTTTTTT
CASSQDRPATNEKLFF
>NA|14|NA|TRBJ1-2|TRBV30
TGTGCCTGGGGAACGGCTCCGGGGGGCCATGGCTACACCTTC
CAWGTAPGGHGYTF
>NA|13|NA|TRBJ1-2|TRBV15
TGTGCCACCAGCAGATACGCGGCCGGGGGCTACACCTTC
CATSRYAAGGYTF
>NA|12|NA|TRBJ2-1|TRBV5-8
TGTGCCAGCGCTTCCGGGTTGAATGAGCAGTTCTTC
CASASGLNEQFF
>NA|14|NA|TRBJ2-1|TRBV5-1
TGCGCCAGCAGCTTTAGGGATGCCTACAATGAGCAGTTCTTC
CASSFRDAYNEQFF
>NA|15|NA|TRBJ2-7|TRBV6-2/TRBV6-3
TGTGCCAGCAGTTTCCCGACAGGTTTTACCTACGAGCAGTACTTC
CASSFPTGFTYEQYF
>NA|14|NA|TRBJ1-5|TRBV6-6
TGTGCCAGCAGTCAACAGGGTAGCAATCAGCCCCAGCATTTT
CASSQQGSNQPQHF
>once|15|TRBD2|TRBJ2-3|TRBV3-1/TRBV3-2
TGTGCCAGCAGTCCGACTAGCGGGGGGACTGATACGCAGTATTTT
CASSPTSGGTDTQYF
>few|14|TRBD1|TRBJ1-1|TRBV27
TGTGCCAGCCGTTATCAGGGGGCGAACACTGAAGCTTTCTTT
CASRYQGANTEAFF
>NA|12|NA|TRBJ1-1|TRBV19
TGTGCCAGTAGCATCGGCCGGGGAGAAGCTTTCTTT
CASSIGRGEAFF
>NA|15|NA|TRBJ1-4|TRBV6-5
TGTGCCAGCAGTTACTCGACTGACAGTAATGTAAAACTGTTTTTT
CASSYSTDSNVKLFF
>few|14|TRBD1|TRBJ1-5|TRBV30
TGTGCCTGGGCCGGGACAGGGGATAATCAGCCCCAGCATTTT
CAWAGTGDNQPQHF
>once|13|NA|TRBJ2-7|TRBV6-6
TGTGCCAGCAGTCCGGGACTGACGTACGAGCAGTACTTC
CASSPGLTYEQYF
>NA|19|TRBD2|TRBJ2-3|TRBV4-3
TGCGCCAGCAGCCAAGATGGGACTAATCGGGCCAGGGGCACAGATACGCAGTATTTT
CASSQDGTNRARGTDTQYF
>NA|12|NA|TRBJ2-2|TRBV7-7
TGTGCTAGCAGCTTAACCGCCGGGGAGCTGTTTTTT
CASSLTAGELFF
>once|15|NA|TRBJ1-2|TRBV19
TGTGCCAGTAGTATAGTGGTACAGGCTCTGGGCGGCTACACCTTC
CASSIVVQALGGYTF
>NA|14|NA|TRBJ1-5|TRBV6-5
TGTGCCAGCGCCTCGGGGCAGTACAATCAGCCCCAGCATTTT
CASASGQYNQPQHF
>NA|11|TRBD1|TRBJ1-2|TRBV20-1
TGCAGCGTCACAGGGGGATATGGCTACACCTTC
CSVTGGYGYTF
>NA|16|NA|TRBJ2-3|TRBV14
TGTGCCAGCAGCCTCCAACCGGGACGTCGCACAGATACGCAGTATTTT
CASSLQPGRRTDTQYF
>once|16|NA|TRBJ1-2|TRBV7-9
TGTGCCAGCAGCTTAGGAACCTCGGTCCCGAACTATGGCTACACCTTC
CASSLGTSVPNYGYTF
>NA|14|NA|TRBJ2-1|TRBV5-1
TGCGCCAGCAGCTTGGACGATACCGACAATGAGCAGTTCTTC
CASSLDDTDNEQFF
>NA|14|NA|TRBJ1-2|TRBV6-5
TGTGCCAGCAGTCAAACAGAATATAACTATGGCTACACCTTC
CASSQTEYNYGYTF
>NA|16|TRBD1|TRBJ2-2|TRBV9
TGTGCCAGCAGCGCGGGCAGGGGACAGGGGTCCGGGGAGCTGTTTTTT
CASSAGRGQGSGELFF
>few|18|NA|TRBJ1-3|TRBV9
TGTGCCAGCAGCTCACAACCGAGGACGGAGGAGACTGGAAACACCATATATTTT
CASSSQPRTEETGNTIYF
>NA|14|TRBD2|TRBJ2-3|TRBV7-6
TGTGCCAGCAGCTCCGAGCGGGGGGCAGATACGCAGTATTTT
CASSSERGADTQYF
>few|16|TRBD2|TRBJ2-5|TRBV5-6
TGTGCCAGCAGCTTGCCAGGACTAGCTATAGGAGAGACCCAGTACTTC
CASSLPGLAIGETQYF
>NA|13|NA|TRBJ1-1|TRBV29-1
TGCAGCGTCTACAGGGTAGGGAACACTGAAGCTTTCTTT
CSVYRVGNTEAFF
>NA|14|NA|TRBJ2-3|TRBV6-5
TGTGCCAGCAGTTCCACCCGGACCCCAGATACGCAGTATTTT
CASSSTRTPDTQYF
>NA|9|NA|TRBJ1-2|TRBV12-5
TGTGCTAGTGGTCCGTTATCAGGCTTC
CASGPLSGF
>NA|17|NA|TRBJ2-7|TRBV14
TGTGCCAGCAGCCCGCCAGAGAGGAGGGGATACTCCTACGAGCAGTACTTC
CASSPPERRGYSYEQYF
>NA|13|TRBD1|TRBJ1-2|TRBV7-9
TGTGCCAGCAGCTTAGAGGACAGGGTTGGCTACACCTTC
CASSLEDRVGYTF
>NA|12|NA|TRBJ2-1|TRBV3-1/TRBV3-2
TGTGCCAGCAGCCAAGATCACAATGAGCAGTTCTTC
CASSQDHNEQFF
>NA|15|TRBD1|TRBJ2-7|TRBV5-1
TGCGCCAGCAGCTTGGCCGACAGGGTCCCCCACGAGCAGTACTTC
CASSLADRVPHEQYF
>NA|11|NA|TRBJ2-2|TRBV15
TGTGCCACCCGGACCCCCGGGGAGCTGTTTTTT
CATRTPGELFF
>NA|15|NA|TRBJ2-2|TRBV6-5
TGTGCCAGCAGTTATCGGGGGAGGAACACCGGGGAGCTGTTTTTT
CASSYRGRNTGELFF